The sequence of this TCR beta chain was determined in a study of blood T cell repertoires in COVID-19. Looked up from germline, CDR1 is PRHDT and CDR2 is FYEKMQ (reference sequence). V shed 4 bases and J 5 bases; nucleotides not matched to a gene: 10. This CDR3 has 15 residues. This clone came up once. Original processing methods: Estimation of nucleated cell counts was performed using reference gene primer amplification. TCRdb keeps only in-frame clones here, not all; method: immunoSEQ multiplex PCR. Clone size and V and J calls were adopted from that table, with D and trimming inferred from the DNA. The sample consists of roughly 500,000 clones, around nine tenths of them appearing once. Cohort 3 donors counted as recovered after two negative PCRs, clearance, or resolved symptoms.

The sample consisted of PBMCs or T cells enriched from blood (not recorded which). The chain is built from TRBV13 and TRBJ1-2; 7 bases fit TRBD1. This receptor was taken from a woman in her thirties or forties who had recovered from COVID-19. The CDR3 loop is CASSSFLEGAYGYTF. DNA of the CDR3: TGTGCCAGCAGCTCCTTCTTAGAGGGGGCTTATGGCTACACCTTC.